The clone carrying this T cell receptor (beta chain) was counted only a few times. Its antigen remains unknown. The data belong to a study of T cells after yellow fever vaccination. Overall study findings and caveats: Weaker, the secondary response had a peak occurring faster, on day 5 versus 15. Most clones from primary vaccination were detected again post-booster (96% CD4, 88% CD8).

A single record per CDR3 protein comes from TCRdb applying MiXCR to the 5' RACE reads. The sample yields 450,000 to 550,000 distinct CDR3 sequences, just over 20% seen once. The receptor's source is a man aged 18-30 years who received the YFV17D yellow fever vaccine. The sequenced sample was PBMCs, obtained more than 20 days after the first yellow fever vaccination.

The DNA of the CDR3 is TGTGCCAGCAGCCAAGAACCGGGGAGCTCCTACAATGAGCAGTTCTTC. This sequence encodes CASSQEPGSSYNEQFF. The J gene is TRBJ2-1, the V gene TRBV3-1, with D possibly TRBD2 on 5 matching bases. The CDR3 runs to 16 residues. CDR1 is LGHDT, CDR2 YNNKEL, per germline (reference sequence). Between the trimmed V and J ends, which lost 0 bases and 0 bases, there was a span of 9 bases.